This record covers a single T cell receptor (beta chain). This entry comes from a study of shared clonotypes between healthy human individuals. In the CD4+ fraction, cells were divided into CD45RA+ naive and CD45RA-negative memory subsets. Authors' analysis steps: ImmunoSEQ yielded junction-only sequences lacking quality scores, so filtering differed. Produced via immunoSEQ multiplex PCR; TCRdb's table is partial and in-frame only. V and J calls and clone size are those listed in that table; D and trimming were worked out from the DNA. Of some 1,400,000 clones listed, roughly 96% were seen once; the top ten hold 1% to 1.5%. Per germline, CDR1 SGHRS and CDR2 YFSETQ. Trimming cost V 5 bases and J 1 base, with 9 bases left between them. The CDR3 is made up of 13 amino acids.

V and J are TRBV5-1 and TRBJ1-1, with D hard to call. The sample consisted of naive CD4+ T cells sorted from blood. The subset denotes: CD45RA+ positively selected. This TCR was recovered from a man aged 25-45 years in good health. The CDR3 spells CASSSDKNTEAFF. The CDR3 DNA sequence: TGCGCCAGCAGTTCCGACAAGAACACTGAAGCTTTCTTT.